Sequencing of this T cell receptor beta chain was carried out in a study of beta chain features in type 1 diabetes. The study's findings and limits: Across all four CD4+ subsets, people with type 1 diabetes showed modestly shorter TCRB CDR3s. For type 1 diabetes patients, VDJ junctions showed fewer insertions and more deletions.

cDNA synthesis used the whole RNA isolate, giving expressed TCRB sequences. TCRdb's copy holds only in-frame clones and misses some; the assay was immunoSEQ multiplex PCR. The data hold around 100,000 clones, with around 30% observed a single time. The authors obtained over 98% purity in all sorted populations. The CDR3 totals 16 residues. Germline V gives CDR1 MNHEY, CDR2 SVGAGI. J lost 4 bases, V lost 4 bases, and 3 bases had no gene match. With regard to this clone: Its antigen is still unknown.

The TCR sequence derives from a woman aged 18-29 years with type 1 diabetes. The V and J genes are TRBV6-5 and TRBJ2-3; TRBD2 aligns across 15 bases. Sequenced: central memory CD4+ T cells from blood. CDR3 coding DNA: TGTGCCAGCAGTTTCGGACTAGCGGGAGGGCCAGATACGCAGTATTTT. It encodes CASSFGLAGGPDTQYF.